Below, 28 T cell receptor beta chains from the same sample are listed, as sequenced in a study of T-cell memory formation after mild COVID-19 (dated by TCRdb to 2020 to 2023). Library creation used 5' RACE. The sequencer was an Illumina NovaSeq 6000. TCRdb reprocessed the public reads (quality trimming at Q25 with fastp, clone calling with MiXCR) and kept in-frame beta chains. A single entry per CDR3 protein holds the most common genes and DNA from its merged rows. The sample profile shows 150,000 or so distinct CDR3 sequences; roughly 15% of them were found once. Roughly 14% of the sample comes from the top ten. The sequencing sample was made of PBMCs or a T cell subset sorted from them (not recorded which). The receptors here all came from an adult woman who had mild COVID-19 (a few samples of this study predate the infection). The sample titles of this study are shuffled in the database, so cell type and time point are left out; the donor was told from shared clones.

The CDR3, as DNA: TGTGCCCTCGGGGTCGGACGGACCTTCCTACGGGGCAATGAGCAGTTCTTC. It encodes CALGVGRTFLRGNEQFF. The chain carries TRBV7-2 and TRBJ2-1, with D perhaps TRBD2 (5 bases). Germline V CDR1 and CDR2: SGHTA, FQGNSA. Trimming shortened V by 11 bases and J by 6 bases, and 29 bases separated the two germline ends. This CDR3 contains 17 residues. The complete variable domain, with remaining parts taken from reference TRBV7-2 and TRBJ2-1, reads GAGVSQSPSNKVTEKGKDVELRCDPISGHTALYWYRQSLGQGLEFLIYFQGNSAPDKSGLPSDRFSAERTGGSVSTLTIQRTQQEDSAVYLCALGVGRTFLRGNEQFFGPGTRLTVL.

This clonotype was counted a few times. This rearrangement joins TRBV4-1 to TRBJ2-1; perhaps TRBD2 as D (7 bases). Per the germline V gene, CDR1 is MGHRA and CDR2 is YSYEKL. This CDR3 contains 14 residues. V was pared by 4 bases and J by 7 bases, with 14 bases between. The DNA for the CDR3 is TGCGCCAGCAGCCGGGGGGGGCGGATGAATGAGCAGTTCTTC. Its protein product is CASSRGGRMNEQFF.

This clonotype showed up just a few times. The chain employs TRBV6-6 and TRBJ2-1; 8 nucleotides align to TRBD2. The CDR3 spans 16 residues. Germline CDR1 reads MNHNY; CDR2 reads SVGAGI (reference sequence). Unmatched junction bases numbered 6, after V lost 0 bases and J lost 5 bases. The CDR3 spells CASSYSTRLANNEQFF. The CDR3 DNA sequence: TGTGCCAGCAGTTACTCTACGCGACTAGCGAACAATGAGCAGTTCTTC.

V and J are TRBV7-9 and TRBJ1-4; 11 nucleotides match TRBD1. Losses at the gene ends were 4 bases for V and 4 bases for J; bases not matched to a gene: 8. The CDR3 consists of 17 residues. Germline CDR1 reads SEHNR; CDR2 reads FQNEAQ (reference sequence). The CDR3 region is CASSSGGQGAFNEKLFF. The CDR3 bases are TGTGCCAGCAGCTCGGGTGGACAGGGGGCTTTTAATGAAAAACTGTTTTTT.

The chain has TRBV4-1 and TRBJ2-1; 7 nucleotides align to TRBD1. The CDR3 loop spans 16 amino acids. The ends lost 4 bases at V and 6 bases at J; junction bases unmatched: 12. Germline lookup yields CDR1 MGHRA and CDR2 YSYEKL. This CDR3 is CASSPEVGAGGNEQFF. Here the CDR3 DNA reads TGCGCCAGCAGCCCAGAGGTGGGCGCAGGGGGCAATGAGCAGTTCTTC.

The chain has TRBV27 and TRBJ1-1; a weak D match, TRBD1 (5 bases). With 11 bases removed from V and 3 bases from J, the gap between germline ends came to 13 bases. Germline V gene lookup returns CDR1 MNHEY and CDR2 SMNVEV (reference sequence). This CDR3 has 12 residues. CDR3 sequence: CASTGGYTEAFF. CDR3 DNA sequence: TGTGCCTCGACGGGGGGATACACTGAAGCTTTCTTT.

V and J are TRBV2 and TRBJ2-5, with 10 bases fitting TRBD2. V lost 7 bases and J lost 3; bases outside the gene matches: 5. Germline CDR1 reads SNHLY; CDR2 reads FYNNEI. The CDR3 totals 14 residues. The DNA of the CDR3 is TGTGCCAGCACTAGGACTAGCGGAAAAGAGACCCAGTACTTC. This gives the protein CASTRTSGKETQYF.

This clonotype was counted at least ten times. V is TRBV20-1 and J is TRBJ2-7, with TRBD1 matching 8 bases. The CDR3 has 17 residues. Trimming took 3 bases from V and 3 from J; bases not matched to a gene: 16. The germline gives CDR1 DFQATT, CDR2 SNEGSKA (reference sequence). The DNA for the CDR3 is TGCAGTGCTAGTGATCTCCCGAGGGACAGGCCTCGCTACGAGCAGTACTTC. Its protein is CSASDLPRDRPRYEQYF.

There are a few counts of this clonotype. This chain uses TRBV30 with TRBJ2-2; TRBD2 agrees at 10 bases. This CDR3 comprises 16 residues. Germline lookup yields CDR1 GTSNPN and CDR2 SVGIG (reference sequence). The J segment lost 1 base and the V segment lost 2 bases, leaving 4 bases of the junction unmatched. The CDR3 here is CAWSSGTSVNTGELFF. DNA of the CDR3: TGTGCCTGGAGTTCTGGGACTAGCGTGAACACCGGGGAGCTGTTTTTT.

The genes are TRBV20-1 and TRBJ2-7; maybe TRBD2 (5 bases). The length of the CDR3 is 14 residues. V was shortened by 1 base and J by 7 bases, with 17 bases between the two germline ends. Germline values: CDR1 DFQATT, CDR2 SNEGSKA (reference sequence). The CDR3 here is CSARATHFPGEQYF. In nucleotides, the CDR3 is TGCAGTGCTAGAGCTACCCACTTTCCGGGGGAGCAGTACTTC.

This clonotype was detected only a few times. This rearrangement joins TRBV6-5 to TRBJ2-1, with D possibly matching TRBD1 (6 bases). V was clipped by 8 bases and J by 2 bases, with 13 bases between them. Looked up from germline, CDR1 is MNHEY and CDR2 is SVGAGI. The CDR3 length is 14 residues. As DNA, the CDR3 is TGTGCCAGCGGCAGGGGAATGACCTACAATGAGCAGTTCTTC. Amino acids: CASGRGMTYNEQFF.

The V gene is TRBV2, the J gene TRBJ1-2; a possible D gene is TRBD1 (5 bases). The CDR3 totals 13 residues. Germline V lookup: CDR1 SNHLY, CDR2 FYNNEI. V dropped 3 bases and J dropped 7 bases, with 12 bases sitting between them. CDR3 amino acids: CASSEQGSGGYTF. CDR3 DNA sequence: TGTGCCAGCAGTGAGCAGGGCTCTGGTGGCTACACCTTC.

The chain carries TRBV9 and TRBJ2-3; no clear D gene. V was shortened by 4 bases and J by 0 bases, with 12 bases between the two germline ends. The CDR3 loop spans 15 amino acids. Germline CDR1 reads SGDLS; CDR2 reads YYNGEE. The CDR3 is CASSLELASTDTQYF. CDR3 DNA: TGTGCCAGCAGCCTCGAGCTGGCTAGCACAGATACGCAGTATTTT. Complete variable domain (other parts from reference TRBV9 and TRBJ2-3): DSGVTQTPKHLITATGQRVTLRCSPRSGDLSVYWYQQSLDQGLQFLIQYYNGEERAKGNILERFSAQQFPDLHSELNLSSLELGDSALYFCASSLELASTDTQYFGPGTRLTVL.

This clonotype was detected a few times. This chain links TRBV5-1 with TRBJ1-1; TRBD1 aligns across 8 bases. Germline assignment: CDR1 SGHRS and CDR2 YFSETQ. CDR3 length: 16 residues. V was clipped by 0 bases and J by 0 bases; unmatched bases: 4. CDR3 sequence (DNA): TGCGCCAGCAGCTTGGCCGGCAGGGGGCTGAACACTGAAGCTTTCTTT. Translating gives CASSLAGRGLNTEAFF.

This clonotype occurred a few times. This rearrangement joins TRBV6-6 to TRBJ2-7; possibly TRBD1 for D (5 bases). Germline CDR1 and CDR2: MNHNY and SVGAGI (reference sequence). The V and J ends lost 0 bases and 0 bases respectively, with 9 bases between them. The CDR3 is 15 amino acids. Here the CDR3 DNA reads TGTGCCAGCAGTTACTCGAGCGACAGCTCCTACGAGCAGTACTTC. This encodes CASSYSSDSSYEQYF.

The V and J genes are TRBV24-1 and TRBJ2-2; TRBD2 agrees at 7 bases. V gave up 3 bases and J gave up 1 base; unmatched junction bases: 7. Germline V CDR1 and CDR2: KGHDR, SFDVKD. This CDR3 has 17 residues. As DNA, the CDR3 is TGTGCCACCAGTGATAGGAGGCTAGCGGTGAACACCGGGGAGCTGTTTTTT. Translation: CATSDRRLAVNTGELFF.

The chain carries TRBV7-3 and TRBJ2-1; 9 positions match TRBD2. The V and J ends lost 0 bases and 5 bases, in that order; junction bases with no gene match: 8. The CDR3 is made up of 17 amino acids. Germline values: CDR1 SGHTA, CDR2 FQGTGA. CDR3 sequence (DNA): TGTGCCAGCAGCTTAACGTCAGGCGGGAGGGCCGACAATGAGCAGTTCTTC. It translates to CASSLTSGGRADNEQFF.

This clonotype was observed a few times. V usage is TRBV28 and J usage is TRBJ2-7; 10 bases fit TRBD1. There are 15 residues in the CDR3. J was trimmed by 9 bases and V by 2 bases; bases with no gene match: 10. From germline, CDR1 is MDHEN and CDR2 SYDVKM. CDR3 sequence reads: CASSLGGQGTPGQYF. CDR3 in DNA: TGTGCCAGCAGTTTAGGGGGACAGGGGACCCCCGGGCAGTACTTC.

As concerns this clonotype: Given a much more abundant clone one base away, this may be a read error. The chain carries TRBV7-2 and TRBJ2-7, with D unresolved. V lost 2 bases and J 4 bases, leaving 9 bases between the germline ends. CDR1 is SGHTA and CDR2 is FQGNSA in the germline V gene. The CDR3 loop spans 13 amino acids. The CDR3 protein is CASSLNVGYEQYF. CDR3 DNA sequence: TGTGCCAGCAGCTTAAACGTAGGTTACGAGCAGTACTTC.

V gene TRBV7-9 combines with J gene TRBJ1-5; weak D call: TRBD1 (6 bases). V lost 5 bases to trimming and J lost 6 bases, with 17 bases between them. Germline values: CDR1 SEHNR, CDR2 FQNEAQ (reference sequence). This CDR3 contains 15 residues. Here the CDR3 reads CASSQTTGKGQPQHF. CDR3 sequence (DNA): TGTGCCAGCAGCCAAACAACAGGGAAGGGTCAGCCCCAGCATTTT.

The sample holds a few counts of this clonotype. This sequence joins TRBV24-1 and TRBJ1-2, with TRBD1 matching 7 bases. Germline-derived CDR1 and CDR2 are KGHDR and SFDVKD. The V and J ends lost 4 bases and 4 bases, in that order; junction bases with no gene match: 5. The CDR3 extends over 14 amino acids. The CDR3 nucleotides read TGTGCCACCAGTGACCCGGGACAGCTCTATGGCTACACCTTC. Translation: CATSDPGQLYGYTF.

CDR3 region: CASSSGLAGRGSYNEQFF. In DNA, the CDR3 is TGCGCCAGCAGTTCAGGACTAGCGGGGAGGGGCTCCTACAATGAGCAGTTCTTC. The chain employs TRBV5-1 and TRBJ2-1; TRBD2 matches 12 bases. Germline CDR1 reads SGHRS; CDR2 reads YFSETQ. CDR3 length: 18 residues. Germline trimming cut 5 bases from V and 0 bases from J; bases unmatched to any gene: 9.

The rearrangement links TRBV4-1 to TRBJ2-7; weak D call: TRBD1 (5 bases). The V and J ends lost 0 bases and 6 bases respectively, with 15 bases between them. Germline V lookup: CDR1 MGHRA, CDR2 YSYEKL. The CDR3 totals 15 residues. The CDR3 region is CASSQDRATSGEQYF. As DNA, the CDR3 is TGCGCCAGCAGCCAAGACAGGGCTACAAGTGGCGAGCAGTACTTC.

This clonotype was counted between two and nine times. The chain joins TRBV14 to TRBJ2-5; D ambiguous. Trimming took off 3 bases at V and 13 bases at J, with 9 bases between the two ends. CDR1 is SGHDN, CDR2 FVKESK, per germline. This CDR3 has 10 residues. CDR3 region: CASSHRRLYF. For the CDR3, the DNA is TGTGCCAGCAGCCACCGCCGCCTGTACTTC.

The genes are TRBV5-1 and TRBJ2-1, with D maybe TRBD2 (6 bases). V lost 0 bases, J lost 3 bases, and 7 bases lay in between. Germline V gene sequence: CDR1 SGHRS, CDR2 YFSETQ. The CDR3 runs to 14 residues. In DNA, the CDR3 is TGCGCCAGCAGCTTGGGCGGGGACTACAATGAGCAGTTCTTC. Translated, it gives CASSLGGDYNEQFF.

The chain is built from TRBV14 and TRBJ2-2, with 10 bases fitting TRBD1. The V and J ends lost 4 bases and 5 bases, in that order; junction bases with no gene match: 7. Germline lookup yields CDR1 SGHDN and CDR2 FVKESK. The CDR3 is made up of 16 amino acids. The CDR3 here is CASSPMTGGYTGELFF. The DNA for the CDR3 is TGTGCCAGCAGCCCGATGACAGGGGGCTATACCGGGGAGCTGTTTTTT.

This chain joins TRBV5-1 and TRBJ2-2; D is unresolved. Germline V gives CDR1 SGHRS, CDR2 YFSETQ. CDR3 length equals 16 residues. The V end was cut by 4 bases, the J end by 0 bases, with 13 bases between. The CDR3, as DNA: TGCGCCAGCAGCCCTAGGGCCAGGTCGAACACCGGGGAGCTGTTTTTT. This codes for CASSPRARSNTGELFF.

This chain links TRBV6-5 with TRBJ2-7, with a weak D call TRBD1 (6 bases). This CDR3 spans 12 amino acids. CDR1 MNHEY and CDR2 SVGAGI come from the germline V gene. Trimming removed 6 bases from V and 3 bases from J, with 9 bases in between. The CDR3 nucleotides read TGTGCCAGCAGAATGACAGGCTACGAGCAGTACTTC. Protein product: CASRMTGYEQYF.